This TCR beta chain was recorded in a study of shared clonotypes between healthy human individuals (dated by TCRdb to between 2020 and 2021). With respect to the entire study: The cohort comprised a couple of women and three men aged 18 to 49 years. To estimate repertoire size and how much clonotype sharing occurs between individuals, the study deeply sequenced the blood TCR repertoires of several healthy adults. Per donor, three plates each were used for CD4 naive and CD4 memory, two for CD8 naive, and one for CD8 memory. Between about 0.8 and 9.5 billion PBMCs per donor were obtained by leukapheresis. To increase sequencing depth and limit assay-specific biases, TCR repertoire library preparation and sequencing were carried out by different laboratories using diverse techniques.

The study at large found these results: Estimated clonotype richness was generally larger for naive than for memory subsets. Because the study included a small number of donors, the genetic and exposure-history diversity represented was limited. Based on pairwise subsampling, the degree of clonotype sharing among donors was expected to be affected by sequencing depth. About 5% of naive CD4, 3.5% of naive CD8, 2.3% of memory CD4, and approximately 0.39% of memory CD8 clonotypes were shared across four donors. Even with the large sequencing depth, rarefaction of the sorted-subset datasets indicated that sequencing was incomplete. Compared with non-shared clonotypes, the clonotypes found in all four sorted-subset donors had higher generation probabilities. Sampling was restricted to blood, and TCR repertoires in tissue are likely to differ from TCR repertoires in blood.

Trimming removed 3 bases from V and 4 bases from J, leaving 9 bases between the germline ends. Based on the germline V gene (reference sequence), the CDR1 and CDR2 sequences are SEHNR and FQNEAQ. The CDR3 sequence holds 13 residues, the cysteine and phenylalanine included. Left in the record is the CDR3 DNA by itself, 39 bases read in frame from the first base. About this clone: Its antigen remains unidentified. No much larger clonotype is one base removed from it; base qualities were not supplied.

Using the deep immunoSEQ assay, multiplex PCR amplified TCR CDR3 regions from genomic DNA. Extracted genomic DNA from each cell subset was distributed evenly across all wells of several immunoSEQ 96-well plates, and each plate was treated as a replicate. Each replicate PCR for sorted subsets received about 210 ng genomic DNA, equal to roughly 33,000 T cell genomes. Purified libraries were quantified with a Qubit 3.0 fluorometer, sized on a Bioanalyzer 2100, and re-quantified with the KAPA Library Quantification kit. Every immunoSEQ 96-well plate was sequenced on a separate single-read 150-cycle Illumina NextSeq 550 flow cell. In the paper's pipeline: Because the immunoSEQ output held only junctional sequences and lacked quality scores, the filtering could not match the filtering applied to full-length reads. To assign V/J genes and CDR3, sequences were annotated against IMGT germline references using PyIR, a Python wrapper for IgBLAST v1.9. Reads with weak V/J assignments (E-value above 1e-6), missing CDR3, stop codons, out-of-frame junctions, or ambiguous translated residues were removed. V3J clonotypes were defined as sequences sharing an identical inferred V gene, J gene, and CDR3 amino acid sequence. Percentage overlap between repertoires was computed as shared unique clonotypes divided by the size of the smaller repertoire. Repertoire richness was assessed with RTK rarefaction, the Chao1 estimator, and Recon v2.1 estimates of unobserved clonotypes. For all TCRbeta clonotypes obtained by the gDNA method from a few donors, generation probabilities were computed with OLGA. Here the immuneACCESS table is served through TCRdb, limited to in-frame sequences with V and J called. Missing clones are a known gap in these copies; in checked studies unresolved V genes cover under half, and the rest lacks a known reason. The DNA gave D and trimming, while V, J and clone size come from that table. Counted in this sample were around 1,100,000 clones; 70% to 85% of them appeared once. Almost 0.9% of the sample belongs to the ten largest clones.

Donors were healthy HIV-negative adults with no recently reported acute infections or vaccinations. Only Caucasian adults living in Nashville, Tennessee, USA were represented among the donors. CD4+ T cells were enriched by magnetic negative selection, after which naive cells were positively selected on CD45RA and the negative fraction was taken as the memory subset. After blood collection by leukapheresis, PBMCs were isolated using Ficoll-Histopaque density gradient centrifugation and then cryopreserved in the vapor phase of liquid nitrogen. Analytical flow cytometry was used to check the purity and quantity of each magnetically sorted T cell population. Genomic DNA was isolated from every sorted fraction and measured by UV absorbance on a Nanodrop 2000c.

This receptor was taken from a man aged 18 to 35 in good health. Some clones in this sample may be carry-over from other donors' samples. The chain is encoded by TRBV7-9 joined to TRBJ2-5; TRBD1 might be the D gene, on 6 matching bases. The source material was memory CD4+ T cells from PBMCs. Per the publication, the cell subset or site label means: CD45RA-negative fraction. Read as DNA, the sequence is TGTGCCAGCAGCTTTAAAGGGGGAGAGACCCAGTACTTC. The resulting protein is CASSFKGGETQYF.